This record concerns one TCR beta chain sequence. The method was immunoSEQ multiplex PCR; TCRdb's version includes in-frame clones alone and lacks a portion of them. The table includes roughly 180,000 clones, about 93% detected once. This sample stems from a study of blood T cell repertoires in COVID-19. At the level of the study: COVID-19 samples collected from the United States, Italy and Spain covered acute and convalescent phases.

CDR1 and CDR2 (germline): MNHNS, SASEGT. This CDR3 region has 16 residues. The V segment lost 0 bases and the J segment 5 bases; nucleotides outside the gene matches: 5. It was during active infection that Seattle patients were enrolled and then longitudinally followed. V and J are TRBV6-1 and TRBJ2-7; 12 nucleotides agree with TRBD1. The receptor was derived from a man aged 25-45 years with COVID-19, enrolled during active disease. The sample taken for sequencing was peripheral blood. CDR3 loop: CASSEAWDRGQDEQYF. The CDR3 region has the DNA TGTGCCAGCAGTGAAGCGTGGGACAGGGGGCAAGACGAGCAGTACTTC.